A single sample gave rise to the 8 T cell receptor beta chains below, sequenced in a study of graft-versus-host responses after intestinal transplantation. For these receptors, no antigen is known. Profiling relied on immunoSEQ multiplex PCR, and the TCRdb table lists in-frame clones only, not all of them. The table has more than 90,000 clones, 90% to 95% seen once. Sample: unstimulated CD4+ T cells sorted from spleen or lymph node cells, taken before transplant. The receptors here all came from a human donor who was the organ donor for an intestinal transplant.

In DNA form, the CDR3 reads TGTGCCAGCAGCTTAGGGAAACAGGTTAACTATGGCTACACCTTC. This gives the protein CASSLGKQVNYGYTF. The V call is TRBV11-2, the J call TRBJ1-2; TRBD1 is a possible D gene (5 bases). V dropped 1 base and J dropped 1 base, with 10 bases sitting between them. The CDR3 has 15 amino acids. The germline V gene encodes CDR1 SGHAT and CDR2 FQNNGV.

This clone was picked up one time. This chain links TRBV18 with TRBJ2-7; tentative D call: TRBD1 (5 bases). V dropped 2 bases and J dropped 5 bases, with 13 bases sitting between them. The CDR3 contains 14 residues. Per the germline V gene, CDR1 is KGHSH and CDR2 is LQKENI. The CDR3 coding sequence is TGTGCCAGCTCACCAAACCAGGGTGGCCACGAGCAGTACTTC. Its translation: CASSPNQGGHEQYF. The whole variable domain, remainder taken from reference TRBV18 and TRBJ2-7, is NAGVMQNPRHLVRRRGQEARLRCSPMKGHSHVYWYRQLPEEGLKFMVYLQKENIIDESGMPKERFSAEFPKEGPSILRIQQVVRGDSAAYFCASSPNQGGHEQYFGPGTRLTVT.

The chain joins TRBV7-9 to TRBJ2-4, with 7 bases that match TRBD1. The V gene end was trimmed by 6 bases and the J gene end by 0 bases; junction bases not matched to a gene: 14. The germline V gene encodes CDR1 SEHNR and CDR2 FQNEAQ (reference sequence). The CDR3 runs 18 residues. The CDR3 DNA reads as TGTGCCAGCAGTACCCTTCGGACAGGCCTTATAGCCAAAAACATTCAGTACTTC. Amino acids: CASSTLRTGLIAKNIQYF.

The V call is TRBV20-1, the J call TRBJ2-1; maybe TRBD2 (5 bases). Germline V CDR1 and CDR2: DFQATT, SNEGSKA (reference sequence). V was pared by 3 bases and J by 5 bases, with 5 bases between. CDR3 length equals 11 residues. CDR3 in amino acids: CSARGDNEQFF. The CDR3 region has the DNA TGCAGTGCTAGGGGAGACAATGAGCAGTTCTTC.

This chain joins TRBV6-6 and TRBJ1-1, with a weak D call TRBD1 (6 bases). The CDR3 covers 14 residues. The germline gives CDR1 MNHNY, CDR2 SVGAGI (reference sequence). V was pared by 6 bases and J by 1 base, with 12 bases between. The CDR3 here is CASSHAGQNTEAFF. DNA of the CDR3: TGTGCCAGCAGCCACGCGGGACAGAACACTGAAGCTTTCTTT.

The gene calls are TRBV6-4 and TRBJ2-1; 8 nucleotides agree with TRBD2. The CDR3 spans 15 residues. J lost 5 bases, V lost 2 bases, and 5 bases had no gene match. Looked up from germline, CDR1 is MRHNA and CDR2 is SNTAGT. CDR3 region: CASSDETSGNNEQFF. For the CDR3, the DNA is TGTGCCAGCAGTGACGAAACTAGCGGCAACAATGAGCAGTTCTTC.

The chain employs TRBV5-8 and TRBJ1-5, with D hard to call. Germline V gene sequence: CDR1 SGHTS, CDR2 YDEGEE. Trimming removed 2 bases at V and 7 bases at J, with 7 bases between. The CDR3 is 12 amino acids. This CDR3 reads CASSFTRQPQHF. The CDR3 DNA reads as TGTGCCAGCAGCTTCACCAGACAGCCCCAGCATTTT.

The V gene is TRBV30, the J gene TRBJ2-1, with TRBD1 identical over 9 bases. V was pared by 5 bases and J by 0 bases, with 2 bases of the junction left unmatched. This CDR3 is 14 amino acids long. Germline-derived CDR1 and CDR2 are GTSNPN and SVGIG (reference sequence). CDR3 coding DNA: TGTGCCTGGGTGGACAGGGGCTCCTACAATGAGCAGTTCTTC. Protein product: CAWVDRGSYNEQFF.